This section outlines one T cell receptor beta chain sequence together with its context. This clonotype was detected a few times. Its antigen is currently not known. Base qualities are not at hand, and no much larger clone is one base apart. This entry comes from a study of blood T cells in healthy people across ages (dated by TCRdb to 2015 to 2017). Background for the entire study: In model experiments, roughly one uniquely barcoded TCR beta cDNA molecule per two T cells was captured by template switching. Using deep sequencing normalized with unique cDNA molecular identifiers, the study measured how TCR beta repertoire diversity changes with age. Four age groups were formed from the donors: young (average roughly 15 years), middle-aged (approximately 40), aged (approximately 60) and long-lived (more than 75). To avoid experimental bias, donors of different ages were spread randomly across the sequencing lanes. Two additional independent replicas of 1 million unique cDNA reads from the same blood draw were analyzed for two donors (one aged 18 to 29 and one aged 80 or older). Overall study outcomes, separate from this receptor: As age increased, observed TCR beta diversity per million T cells dropped in a roughly linear way, and a significant reduction was already evident by age 40. Total diversity estimates from one million sequenced T cells were considered lower bounds and underestimates. The percentage of naive T cells measured by flow cytometry correlated strongly with observed TCR beta diversity. Since profiling was done on bulk unsorted PBMCs, naive and antigen-experienced compartments could not be conclusively compared. The CMV infection status of donors was not known, potentially confounding age-related changes in expanded clonotypes. The long-lived group showed more naive CD4+ T cells, fewer expanded clones and increased TCR diversity than the aged group, suggesting age selection.

The roughly 39 donors, aged about 6 to 95 years, were systemically healthy Caucasian individuals from Russia. Each donor gave roughly 11 milliliters of peripheral blood, drawn into EDTA-treated Vacutainer tubes. Ficoll-Paque density-gradient centrifugation was used to isolate PBMCs, with at least 6.5 million per sample. Total RNA, at least 5 micrograms per sample, was extracted from PBMCs with Trizol reagent. The percentages of naive CD45RAhigh/CD27high T cells were determined by flow cytometry on a PBMC aliquot from every donor. Library prep was done by 5' RACE. This sample was sequenced with an Illumina HiSeq 2500. A second PCR of roughly 7 to 11 cycles was performed with a sample-barcoded 5' primer and a J-beta primer mix. A template-switch 5' adaptor carrying 12 random nucleotides introduced a unique molecular identifier onto each TCR beta cDNA molecule. Each sample yielded at least 2.5 million CDR3-containing paired-end reads. First-strand cDNA synthesis was performed from all RNA using the Mint cDNA synthesis kit, with priming by a TRBC-specific oligonucleotide. All cDNA was treated with uracil-DNA glycosylase and then went through a first 18-cycle PCR with the universal primers M1SS and BC2_uni_R. The paper's data handling went like this. For normalization, 1 million high-quality reads were randomly selected from each sample, with every read carrying a distinct molecular identifier. Instead of being binned into consensus sequences, reads with shared molecular identifiers were discarded. CDR3 identification, clonotype clustering and error correction used MiTCR with a Q25 quality threshold and the strictest error-elimination algorithm. A nonparametric unseen species model with Euler transformation was used to estimate lower-bound total TCR beta diversity. TCRdb trimmed the raw reads at Q25, called clones with MiXCR and kept productive beta chains. Rows are unified per CDR3 protein, each entry keeping the most common DNA and genes. The V and J calls follow TCRdb's processing rather than the paper's. For this sample the table gives 550,000 to 600,000 distinct CDR3 sequences, of which approximately 25% were detected only once. The ten biggest clones cover less than 20% of the sample.

From a lookup of the germline V gene, CDR1 and CDR2 are SGHTA and FQGNSA. Trimming takes 1 base from V and 2 bases from J, and the germline ends sit 12 bases apart. Counted from cysteine to phenylalanine, this CDR3 has 16 amino acids. CDR3 DNA is the only sequence kept; it has 48 bases, read in frame from the first base. In this chain, TRBV7-2 is recombined with TRBJ1-5; no D gene is confidently identified. Material: blood. This receptor was identified in a woman aged 70-85 years in good health. The CDR3 here reads CASSLGPYWGNQPQHF. In nucleotides, the sequence is TGTGCCAGCAGCTTAGGACCTTACTGGGGCAATCAGCCCCAGCATTTT.